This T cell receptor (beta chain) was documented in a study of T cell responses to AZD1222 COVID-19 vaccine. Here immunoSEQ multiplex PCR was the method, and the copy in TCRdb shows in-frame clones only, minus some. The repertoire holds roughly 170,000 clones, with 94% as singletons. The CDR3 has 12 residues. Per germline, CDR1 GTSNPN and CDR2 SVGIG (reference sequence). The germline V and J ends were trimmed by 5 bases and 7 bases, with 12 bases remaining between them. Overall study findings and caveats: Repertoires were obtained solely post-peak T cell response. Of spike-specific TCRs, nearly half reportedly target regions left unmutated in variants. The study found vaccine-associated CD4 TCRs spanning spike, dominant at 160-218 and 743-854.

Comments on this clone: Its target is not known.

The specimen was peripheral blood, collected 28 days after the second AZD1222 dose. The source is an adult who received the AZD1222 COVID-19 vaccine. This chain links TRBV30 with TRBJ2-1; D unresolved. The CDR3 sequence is CAWAKQVNEQFF. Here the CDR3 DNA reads TGTGCCTGGGCGAAGCAGGTAAATGAGCAGTTCTTC.